The 26 T cell receptor beta chains presented below share a single source sample, sequenced in a study of immune cell composition in non-small cell lung cancer. Normal lung sampling was at least 3 cm from the tumour, as distant as possible. Method: immunoSEQ multiplex PCR; TCRdb's copy keeps in-frame clones and lacks some. The sample yields just over 6,500 clones, roughly three quarters seen once. The sample taken for sequencing was non-adjacent lung tissue. These receptors all come from a human donor with non-small cell lung cancer.

This clone was seen only a few times. This chain joins TRBV10-3 and TRBJ2-3; TRBD2 matches 10 bases. The CDR3 totals 14 residues. Germline CDR1 reads ENHRY; CDR2 reads SYGVKD. With 3 bases clipped from V and 5 bases from J, the junction kept 2 bases outside the gene matches. The CDR3 DNA reads as TGTGCCATCAGTGAAGCGGGAGGGGTAGATACGCAGTATTTT. Residues: CAISEAGGVDTQYF.

The chain uses TRBV5-4 and TRBJ2-1; 14 nucleotides align to TRBD2. V trimming: 0 bases; J trimming: 1 base; junction bases outside the gene matches: 3. CDR1 is SGHNT and CDR2 is YYREEE in the germline V gene (reference sequence). CDR3 length equals 18 residues. CDR3 region: CASSLGGLAGGSYNEQFF. The DNA for the CDR3 is TGTGCCAGCAGCTTGGGCGGACTAGCGGGAGGATCCTACAATGAGCAGTTCTTC.

The genes are TRBV19 and TRBJ1-6; D uncertain. Trimming pared 11 bases from V and 8 bases from J, leaving 13 bases between. This CDR3 region has 12 residues. The germline V gene has CDR1 LNHDA and CDR2 SQIVND (reference sequence). The CDR3 sequence: CASNGQDSPLHF. DNA for the CDR3: TGTGCCTCGAATGGGCAGGATTCACCCCTCCACTTT. Full variable domain (remainder filled in from reference TRBV19 and TRBJ1-6): DGGITQSPKYLFRKEGQNVTLSCEQNLNHDAMYWYRQDPGQGLRLIYYSQIVNDFQKGDIAEGYSVSREKKESFPLTVTSAQKNPTAFYLCASNGQDSPLHFGNGTRLTVT.

CDR3 loop: CASSDRAHSGANVLTF. CDR3 in DNA: TGTGCCAGCTCCGACAGGGCCCATTCTGGGGCCAACGTCCTGACTTTC. The rearrangement joins TRBV6-4 to TRBJ2-6, with 7 bases lining up with TRBD1. The V segment lost 8 bases and the J segment 1 base; nucleotides outside the gene matches: 8. This CDR3 spans 16 amino acids. Germline V lookup: CDR1 MRHNA, CDR2 SNTAGT.

There are a few counts of this clone. The CDR3 sequence: CASTLLGPQETQYF. The CDR3 nucleotides are TGTGCCAGCACCCTCCTGGGCCCACAAGAGACCCAGTACTTC. This chain links TRBV9 with TRBJ2-5, with unresolved D. This CDR3 region has 14 residues. Trimming shortened V by 6 bases and J by 2 bases, and 14 bases separated the two germline ends. Germline CDR1 is SGDLS and CDR2 is YYNGEE.

The chain has TRBV30 and TRBJ2-3; D may be TRBD2 (6 bases). CDR1 and CDR2 (germline): GTSNPN, SVGIG (reference sequence). Trimming cost V 0 bases and J 4 bases, with 8 bases left between them. This CDR3 comprises 13 residues. CDR3 DNA sequence: TGTGCCTGGAGTGTGAGGAGGGCAGATACGCAGTATTTT. Residues: CAWSVRRADTQYF.

The rearrangement uses TRBV5-1 and TRBJ2-3; 9 bases line up with TRBD1. The CDR3 is 15 residues long. J was trimmed by 6 bases and V by 5 bases; bases with no gene match: 10. CDR1 and CDR2 from the germline V gene are SGHRS and YFSETQ. The CDR3 nucleotides read TGCGCCAGCAGGGTGGCTGGGACAGGGAGTGATACGCAGTATTTT. Translating gives CASRVAGTGSDTQYF. Supplemented by reference TRBV5-1 and TRBJ2-3, the full variable domain reads KAGVTQTPRYLIKTRGQQVTLSCSPISGHRSVSWYQQTPGQGLQFLFEYFSETQRNKGNFPGRFSGRQFSNSRSEMNVSTLELGDSALYLCASRVAGTGSDTQYFGPGTRLTVL.

The chain couples TRBV6-1 to TRBJ2-3, with 8 nucleotides matching TRBD1. The J segment lost 9 bases and the V segment lost 7 bases, leaving 12 bases of the junction unmatched. Germline CDR1 and CDR2: MNHNS and SASEGT. The CDR3 has 14 residues. The CDR3 protein is CASISSDRVGTQYF. The CDR3 DNA reads TGTGCCAGCATCTCTTCGGACAGGGTAGGGACGCAGTATTTT.

This clone has just one count. The chain employs TRBV7-2 and TRBJ2-7, with TRBD2 identical over 15 bases. V trimming: 6 bases; J trimming: 4 bases; junction bases outside the gene matches: 7. Per the germline V gene, CDR1 is SGHTA and CDR2 is FQGNSA. The CDR3 is 16 residues long. The CDR3 here is CASSFSGTSGGYEQYF. The DNA of the CDR3 is TGTGCCAGCAGTTTTTCCGGGACTAGCGGGGGGTACGAGCAGTACTTC.

The chain couples TRBV7-9 to TRBJ2-5; TRBD1 aligns across 8 bases. The V gene end was trimmed by 5 bases and the J gene end by 4 bases; junction bases not matched to a gene: 6. From germline, CDR1 is SEHNR and CDR2 FQNEAQ (reference sequence). The CDR3 runs to 14 residues. The CDR3 DNA reads TGTGCCAGCAGCCCTATAGACAGGGGAGAGACCCAGTACTTC. It is translated as CASSPIDRGETQYF.

The gene calls are TRBV7-6 and TRBJ2-7; 8 bases match TRBD1. CDR1 and CDR2 (germline): SGHVS, FNYEAQ. The CDR3 length is 15 residues. Trimming at V came to 1 base and at J to 7 bases, leaving 9 bases not matched to a gene. CDR3 DNA sequence: TGTGCCAGCAGCTTAGGACAGGGGCCGACTTATGAGCAGTACTTC. Protein sequence: CASSLGQGPTYEQYF.

The chain employs TRBV5-6 and TRBJ1-5, with TRBD1 identical over 8 bases. Germline V lookup: CDR1 SGHDT, CDR2 YYEEEE. The CDR3 is 16 residues long. With V trimmed by 3 bases and J by 5 bases, 10 bases remained unmatched. In nucleotides, the CDR3 is TGTGCCAGCAGCTCCCCTGAGGACAGGGCTGATCAGCCCCAGCATTTT. This codes for CASSSPEDRADQPQHF.

V gene TRBV27 combines with J gene TRBJ2-3; 12 bases line up with TRBD2. The CDR3 covers 16 residues. After removal of 9 bases from V and 2 bases from J, the junction contained 9 bases not matched to a gene. Per germline, CDR1 MNHEY and CDR2 SMNVEV (reference sequence). The CDR3 DNA reads as TGTGCCAGTAGCAGGGGACTAGCGGGTTTCACAGATACGCAGTATTTT. Its protein product is CASSRGLAGFTDTQYF.

The gene calls are TRBV18 and TRBJ2-3, with 12 bases lining up with TRBD2. The CDR3 is 19 residues long. V lost 3 bases and J lost 0; bases outside the gene matches: 10. Per germline, CDR1 KGHSH and CDR2 LQKENI. The CDR3 loop reads CASSPYRTSGESSTDTQYF. CDR3 coding DNA: TGTGCCAGCTCACCTTATCGGACTAGCGGGGAATCGAGCACAGATACGCAGTATTTT.

The CDR3 coding sequence is TGTGCCAGCAGCTTTTTACCTCCCGGGGGTGAAATAGCAGATACGCAGTATTTT. Translation gives CASSFLPPGGEIADTQYF. The rearrangement joins TRBV7-6 to TRBJ2-3; possible D gene TRBD2, 6 bases. Germline V gene sequence: CDR1 SGHVS, CDR2 FNYEAQ. The CDR3 has 18 residues. V shed 3 bases and J shed 4 bases, with 23 bases lying between them.

The chain joins TRBV9 to TRBJ1-6; weak D call: TRBD1 (6 bases). This CDR3 is built from 14 residues. CDR1 is SGDLS and CDR2 is YYNGEE in the germline V gene. V was cut by 3 bases and J by 7 bases, with 11 bases left in between. CDR3 in amino acids: CASSETQGNSPLHF. The CDR3 DNA sequence: TGTGCCAGCAGCGAGACCCAGGGGAATTCACCCCTCCACTTT.

In DNA, the CDR3 is TGTGCCAGCTCACCACCAACTAGCGGGGTGGAGACCCAGTACTTC. Encoded protein: CASSPPTSGVETQYF. This chain joins TRBV18 and TRBJ2-5; 10 bases map to TRBD2. V shed 0 bases, J shed 5 bases, and the junction held 3 bases outside the gene matches. The CDR3 is 15 amino acids. CDR1 and CDR2 (germline): KGHSH, LQKENI.

This chain connects TRBV6-1 to TRBJ1-2; 10 bases line up with TRBD1. Germline CDR1 is MNHNS and CDR2 is SASEGT. The CDR3 contains 15 residues. J lost 2 bases, V lost 6 bases, and 6 bases had no gene match. CDR3 coding DNA: TGTGCCAGCAGATTGATGGGACAGGGGAACTATGGCTACACCTTC. Its translation is CASRLMGQGNYGYTF.

The chain is built from TRBV13 and TRBJ1-2; 9 bases map to TRBD1. Germline V lookup: CDR1 PRHDT, CDR2 FYEKMQ (reference sequence). The CDR3 consists of 15 residues. V shed 0 bases and J 6 bases; nucleotides not matched to a gene: 5. CDR3 sequence: CASSLGQGASDGYTF. The CDR3 DNA reads as TGTGCCAGCAGCTTAGGACAGGGGGCGTCGGATGGCTACACCTTC.

The chain combines TRBV25-1 with TRBJ1-2; 8 bases line up with TRBD1. This CDR3 region has 16 residues. Germline CDR1 MGHDK, CDR2 SYGVNS. The V and J ends lost 5 bases and 4 bases, in that order; junction bases with no gene match: 12. DNA of the CDR3: TGTGCCAGCAGTCCCCTCGACAGGGGCGGGAGCTATGGCTACACCTTC. Its translation: CASSPLDRGGSYGYTF.

The rearrangement uses TRBV11-2 and TRBJ2-3; TRBD2 agrees at 9 bases. This CDR3 is 19 amino acids long. Unmatched junction bases numbered 20, after V lost 6 bases and J lost 4 bases. The germline V gene has CDR1 SGHAT and CDR2 FQNNGV. The DNA of the CDR3 is TGTGCCAGCAGTATGCACAATCAGGGACTAGCCGAAGGATCAGATACGCAGTATTTT. The encoded protein is CASSMHNQGLAEGSDTQYF.

The rearrangement links TRBV5-1 to TRBJ2-5; 8 bases align to TRBD1. With 0 bases clipped from V and 1 base from J, the junction kept 14 bases outside the gene matches. The germline CDR1 and CDR2 sequences are SGHRS and YFSETQ. This CDR3 has 19 amino acids. The CDR3 here is CASSLARTGRSIAQETQYF. The CDR3 nucleotides are TGCGCCAGCAGCTTGGCGAGGACAGGGAGGAGCATAGCCCAAGAGACCCAGTACTTC.

The rearrangement links TRBV5-8 to TRBJ2-1; D is possibly TRBD1 (5 bases). Germline values: CDR1 SGHTS, CDR2 YDEGEE. Trimming took 4 bases from V and 7 from J, leaving 24 bases between them. This CDR3 is 17 amino acids long. CDR3 nucleotides: TGTGCCAGCAGCCCTCCAAGACAGACGAGAGGTAGGAATGAGCAGTTCTTC. Protein sequence: CASSPPRQTRGRNEQFF.

This clone was found a few times. The V and J genes are TRBV13 and TRBJ1-2; D gene uncertain. The ends were cut back, 5 bases at V and 8 bases at J, with 18 bases in the middle. The CDR3 has 14 amino acids. Per germline, CDR1 PRHDT and CDR2 FYEKMQ (reference sequence). CDR3 residues: CASSQGGLLFGYTF. CDR3 bases: TGTGCCAGCAGCCAAGGCGGGCTCCTTTTCGGCTACACCTTC.

V is TRBV21-1 and J is TRBJ2-1; the table assigns TRBD2, which was not confirmed against the DNA. TRBV21-1 is flagged as a pseudogene. The CDR3 is 11 residues long. The CDR3 DNA reads as TGTGCCAGCAGCACAGGGACTTCGAAGTTCTTC. This translates into CASSTGTSKFF.

The chain links TRBV19 to TRBJ1-1; 10 positions agree with TRBD1. CDR1 and CDR2 from the germline V gene are LNHDA and SQIVND (reference sequence). The CDR3 length is 16 residues. V was clipped by 5 bases and J by 4 bases; unmatched bases: 10. The CDR3 loop is CASSPHRQGAGTEAFF. The CDR3 DNA is TGTGCCAGTAGTCCCCACCGACAGGGGGCGGGCACTGAAGCTTTCTTT.